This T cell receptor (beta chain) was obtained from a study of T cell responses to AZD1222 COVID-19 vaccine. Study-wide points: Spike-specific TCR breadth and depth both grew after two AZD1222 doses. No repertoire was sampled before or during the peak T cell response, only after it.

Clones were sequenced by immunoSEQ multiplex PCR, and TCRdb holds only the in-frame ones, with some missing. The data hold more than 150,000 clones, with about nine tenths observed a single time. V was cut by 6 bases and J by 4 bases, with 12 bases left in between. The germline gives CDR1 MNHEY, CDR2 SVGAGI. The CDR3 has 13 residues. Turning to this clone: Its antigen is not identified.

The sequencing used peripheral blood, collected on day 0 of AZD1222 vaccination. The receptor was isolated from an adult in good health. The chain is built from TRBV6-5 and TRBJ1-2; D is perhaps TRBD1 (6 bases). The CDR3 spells CASRTGQPYGYTF. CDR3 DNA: TGTGCCAGCAGGACCGGACAGCCCTATGGCTACACCTTC.